This T cell receptor beta chain is from a study of T cell responses to AZD1222 COVID-19 vaccine. Concerning this clone: The antigen remains undetermined.

Study-wide results and limits: Researchers took repertoire samples only after the peak T cell response had come. At baseline, seropositivity was found in only a handful of AZD1222 recipients. Donors were chiefly white British, with a greater number of females, and clonal diversity was perhaps underestimated. Variant regions that are unmutated are reportedly the target of nearly half of spike-specific TCRs.

Trimming left V 4 bases short and J 0 bases short, with 10 bases between. The CDR3 has 15 residues. CDR1 SGHVS and CDR2 FNYEAQ come from the germline V gene. Method: immunoSEQ multiplex PCR; TCRdb's copy keeps in-frame clones and lacks some. The sample holds 150,000 to 180,000 clones; more than 85% are singletons and the top ten take just under 7%. The sequence came from an adult who had recovered from COVID-19. The J gene is TRBJ1-3, the V gene TRBV7-6, with D possibly being TRBD1 (5 bases). Sequences were derived from peripheral blood, sampled after recovery from COVID-19. The CDR3 loop is CASSSGRISGNTIYF. The DNA of the CDR3 is TGTGCCAGCAGCTCGGGACGCATCTCTGGAAACACCATATATTTT.